Below, one T cell receptor (beta chain) is given with its context. Its antigen is still unknown. Clones were sequenced by immunoSEQ multiplex PCR, and TCRdb holds only the in-frame ones, with some missing. The table includes around 14,000 clones, around 65% detected once. The CDR3 extends over 16 amino acids. The V gene end was trimmed by 4 bases and the J gene end by 0 bases; junction bases not matched to a gene: 7. The germline CDR1 and CDR2 sequences are SEHNR and FQNEAQ (reference sequence). The data are from a study of tumor-infiltrating lymphocytes in localized non-small cell lung cancer. About the study: Tumor tissue and non-adjacent uninvolved lung came from each patient. Overall study findings and caveats: TCR sequencing covered a subset of patients with enough tissue.

The sequence was collected from a human donor with non-small cell lung cancer. Sequenced sample: uninvolved lung tissue not adjacent to the tumor. The J gene is TRBJ1-2, the V gene TRBV7-9; TRBD1 matches at 8 bases. The CDR3 DNA sequence: TGTGCCAGCAGCTCCCAAGAGGACAGGGCTAACTATGGCTACACCTTC. It encodes CASSSQEDRANYGYTF.